A selection of T cell receptor beta chains follows, all from one sample in a study of blood T cell repertoires in COVID-19. Profiled with immunoSEQ multiplex PCR; TCRdb holds only in-frame clones, not every one. Found here are some 200,000 clones, about 86% of them singletons; the top ten hold 0.8% to 1%. Sequencing was performed on peripheral blood. All receptors come from a woman under 30 who had recovered from COVID-19. The CDR3 runs from the conserved cysteine through the conserved F or W. The order of the fields is D gene, V gene, CDR3 length, J gene, clone size, CDR3 DNA, CDR3 protein. The D gene is left open where the match is weak. Expanded clones get a size class; other rows say once, few or many, or leave the size out.

D gene: .; V gene: TRBV24-1; CDR3 length: 16; J gene: TRBJ2-1; clone size: .; CDR3 DNA: TGTGCCACCAGTGATTTGCTAGGACAAGGTAACAATGAGCAGTTCTTC; CDR3 protein: CATSDLLGQGNNEQFF
D gene: TRBD2; V gene: TRBV9; CDR3 length: 17; J gene: TRBJ2-1; clone size: .; CDR3 DNA: TGTGCCAGCAGCGTAGCTACTAGCGGGGACAAATACAATGAGCAGTTCTTC; CDR3 protein: CASSVATSGDKYNEQFF
D gene: .; V gene: TRBV11-2; CDR3 length: 12; J gene: TRBJ1-2; clone size: .; CDR3 DNA: TGTGCCAGCAGCTTAGGGGCAGATGGCTACACCTTC; CDR3 protein: CASSLGADGYTF
D gene: TRBD2; V gene: TRBV29-1; CDR3 length: 13; J gene: TRBJ2-5; clone size: .; CDR3 DNA: TGCAGCGTTGCAGGACTAGCGGGGGAGACCCAGTACTTC; CDR3 protein: CSVAGLAGETQYF
D gene: .; V gene: TRBV29-1; CDR3 length: 13; J gene: TRBJ2-3; clone size: .; CDR3 DNA: TGCAGCGTTGAAGCTCAACAGGGTGATCCCCAGTATTTT; CDR3 protein: CSVEAQQGDPQYF
D gene: .; V gene: TRBV6-2/TRBV6-3; CDR3 length: 15; J gene: TRBJ1-1; clone size: .; CDR3 DNA: TGTGCCAGCAGTCCCCCCGGGGGTAAGAACACTGAAGCTTTCTTT; CDR3 protein: CASSPPGGKNTEAFF
D gene: .; V gene: TRBV19; CDR3 length: 14; J gene: TRBJ2-1; clone size: .; CDR3 DNA: TGTGCCAGTAGTCTGAGGGCAGACTTCAATGAGCAGTTCTTC; CDR3 protein: CASSLRADFNEQFF
D gene: .; V gene: TRBV2; CDR3 length: 14; J gene: TRBJ1-2; clone size: .; CDR3 DNA: TGTGCCAGCATCGCTTTGGGCGGGGAATATGGCTACACCTTC; CDR3 protein: CASIALGGEYGYTF
D gene: TRBD1; V gene: TRBV2; CDR3 length: 15; J gene: TRBJ1-2; clone size: .; CDR3 DNA: TGTGCCAGCAGTTTGGGACAGGGGTCGATCTATGGCTACACCTTC; CDR3 protein: CASSLGQGSIYGYTF
D gene: TRBD1; V gene: TRBV19; CDR3 length: 16; J gene: TRBJ2-1; clone size: once; CDR3 DNA: TGTGCCAGTAGCGCCGGACAGGGAAGCTCCTACAATGAGCAGTTCTTC; CDR3 protein: CASSAGQGSSYNEQFF
D gene: TRBD1; V gene: TRBV6-4; CDR3 length: 15; J gene: TRBJ2-3; clone size: .; CDR3 DNA: TGTGCCAGCAGTGAATCCGACAGGGGTCCAGATACGCAGTATTTT; CDR3 protein: CASSESDRGPDTQYF
D gene: .; V gene: TRBV18; CDR3 length: 14; J gene: TRBJ1-1; clone size: .; CDR3 DNA: TGTGCCACCCGGAGCAGGGATAAGGGCACTGAAGCTTTCTTT; CDR3 protein: CATRSRDKGTEAFF
D gene: .; V gene: TRBV6-5; CDR3 length: 16; J gene: TRBJ1-1; clone size: .; CDR3 DNA: TGTGCCAGCAGTTACGTACAGGGTTACATCGGCACTGAAGCTTTCTTT; CDR3 protein: CASSYVQGYIGTEAFF
D gene: TRBD1; V gene: TRBV9; CDR3 length: 15; J gene: TRBJ1-2; clone size: .; CDR3 DNA: TGTGCCAGCAGCGCCCGGGACAGGGGGAACTATGGCTACACCTTC; CDR3 protein: CASSARDRGNYGYTF
D gene: .; V gene: TRBV29-1; CDR3 length: 12; J gene: TRBJ2-2; clone size: few; CDR3 DNA: TGCAGCGTGGGGAGAGGGTCCGGGGAGCTGTTTTTT; CDR3 protein: CSVGRGSGELFF
D gene: .; V gene: TRBV4-2; CDR3 length: 19; J gene: TRBJ1-6; clone size: .; CDR3 DNA: TGTGCCAGCAGCCAAGATCTGCCAGGGGCGAGCTCCTATAATTCACCCCTCCACTTT; CDR3 protein: CASSQDLPGASSYNSPLHF
D gene: .; V gene: TRBV7-2; CDR3 length: 16; J gene: TRBJ2-5; clone size: .; CDR3 DNA: TGTGCCAGCAGCTTAGCGGGGGGTGTAATACAAGAGACCCAGTACTTC; CDR3 protein: CASSLAGGVIQETQYF
D gene: .; V gene: TRBV6-6; CDR3 length: 16; J gene: TRBJ1-6; clone size: .; CDR3 DNA: TGTGCCAGCAGTTACAGCGCCGACCGTTATAATTCACCCCTCCACTTT; CDR3 protein: CASSYSADRYNSPLHF
D gene: .; V gene: TRBV9; CDR3 length: 14; J gene: TRBJ2-7; clone size: .; CDR3 DNA: TGTGCCAGCAGCCTAGGGACTGTTGGTTACGAGCAGTACTTC; CDR3 protein: CASSLGTVGYEQYF
D gene: .; V gene: TRBV10-2; CDR3 length: 14; J gene: TRBJ1-3; clone size: once; CDR3 DNA: TGCGCCAGCAGTGGAGACAGTTCTGGAAACACCATATATTTT; CDR3 protein: CASSGDSSGNTIYF
D gene: .; V gene: TRBV4-3; CDR3 length: 15; J gene: TRBJ1-5; clone size: .; CDR3 DNA: TGCGCCAGCAGCCAAGAGGTCTATAGCAATCAGCCCCAGCATTTT; CDR3 protein: CASSQEVYSNQPQHF
D gene: .; V gene: TRBV7-9; CDR3 length: 14; J gene: TRBJ2-7; clone size: .; CDR3 DNA: TGTGCCAGCAGCCCCCGACTCCTCTCCTACGAGCAGTACTTC; CDR3 protein: CASSPRLLSYEQYF
D gene: .; V gene: TRBV10-3; CDR3 length: 11; J gene: TRBJ1-1; clone size: .; CDR3 DNA: TGTGCCATCAAAACGACAACAGAAGCTTTCTTT; CDR3 protein: CAIKTTTEAFF
D gene: .; V gene: TRBV10-3; CDR3 length: 16; J gene: TRBJ2-7; clone size: .; CDR3 DNA: TGTGCCATCAGTGAGTCGCGGTCAGGGGTAACCTACGAGCAGTACTTC; CDR3 protein: CAISESRSGVTYEQYF
D gene: .; V gene: TRBV6-5; CDR3 length: 15; J gene: TRBJ1-6; clone size: .; CDR3 DNA: TGTGCCAGCAGTTACGGGAGAAACCGGTATTCACCCCTCCACTTT; CDR3 protein: CASSYGRNRYSPLHF
D gene: .; V gene: TRBV27; CDR3 length: 15; J gene: TRBJ2-3; clone size: once; CDR3 DNA: TGTGCCAGCAGTTTATCGGTCGGGAGCACAGATACGCAGTATTTT; CDR3 protein: CASSLSVGSTDTQYF
D gene: .; V gene: TRBV6-1; CDR3 length: 17; J gene: TRBJ2-1; clone size: .; CDR3 DNA: TGTGCCAGCAGTGACCGTGCCCTAGAACCCTCCTACAATGAGCAGTTCTTC; CDR3 protein: CASSDRALEPSYNEQFF
D gene: .; V gene: TRBV5-4; CDR3 length: 14; J gene: TRBJ1-2; clone size: .; CDR3 DNA: TGTGCCAGCAGCTTGGTGCAGGGCGGATATGGCTACACCTTC; CDR3 protein: CASSLVQGGYGYTF
D gene: .; V gene: TRBV4-3; CDR3 length: 15; J gene: TRBJ2-2; clone size: .; CDR3 DNA: TGCGCCAGCAGCCAAGGCGGGACAGTCGCCGGGGAGCTGTTTTTT; CDR3 protein: CASSQGGTVAGELFF
D gene: .; V gene: TRBV4-3; CDR3 length: 12; J gene: TRBJ2-1; clone size: once; CDR3 DNA: TGCGCCAGCAGCCAAGTCGGCGGTGAGCAGTTCTTC; CDR3 protein: CASSQVGGEQFF
D gene: .; V gene: TRBV7-9; CDR3 length: 13; J gene: TRBJ1-5; clone size: .; CDR3 DNA: TGTGCCAGCAGCCTGACGGGAAATCAGCCCCAGCATTTT; CDR3 protein: CASSLTGNQPQHF
D gene: TRBD1; V gene: TRBV7-3; CDR3 length: 13; J gene: TRBJ2-3; clone size: .; CDR3 DNA: TGTGCCAGCAGCCCGCAGGGGGCCGATACGCAGTATTTT; CDR3 protein: CASSPQGADTQYF
D gene: TRBD1; V gene: TRBV19; CDR3 length: 20; J gene: TRBJ1-5; clone size: .; CDR3 DNA: TGTGCCAGTAGTATGCCCCATCAGGGGGGCGGGGAGTCGGGCAATCAGCCCCAGCATTTT; CDR3 protein: CASSMPHQGGGESGNQPQHF
D gene: .; V gene: TRBV9; CDR3 length: 15; J gene: TRBJ1-2; clone size: .; CDR3 DNA: TGTGCCAGCAGCGCCCGTGTTCAAGGGAGCTATGGCTACACCTTC; CDR3 protein: CASSARVQGSYGYTF
D gene: .; V gene: TRBV15; CDR3 length: 13; J gene: TRBJ2-7; clone size: .; CDR3 DNA: TGTGCCACCAGCAGTGGACAGAACTACGAGCAGTACTTC; CDR3 protein: CATSSGQNYEQYF
D gene: .; V gene: TRBV4-1; CDR3 length: 15; J gene: TRBJ2-1; clone size: .; CDR3 DNA: TGCGCCAGCAGCCAAGAAGAGGTAGGGGGGGATGAGCAGTTCTTC; CDR3 protein: CASSQEEVGGDEQFF
D gene: TRBD1; V gene: TRBV12-5; CDR3 length: 13; J gene: TRBJ1-1; clone size: .; CDR3 DNA: TGTGCTAGTGCCCTGGGGGACAGCGTTGAAGCTTTCTTT; CDR3 protein: CASALGDSVEAFF
D gene: .; V gene: TRBV6-5; CDR3 length: 14; J gene: TRBJ1-6; clone size: .; CDR3 DNA: TGTGCCAGCAGGGGGGCAGGAGATAATTCACCCCTCCACTTT; CDR3 protein: CASRGAGDNSPLHF
D gene: TRBD1; V gene: TRBV5-1; CDR3 length: 15; J gene: TRBJ1-6; clone size: .; CDR3 DNA: TGCGCCAGCAGCTTGGCTGACAGGGTGAATTCACCCCTCCACTTT; CDR3 protein: CASSLADRVNSPLHF
D gene: .; V gene: TRBV7-7; CDR3 length: 17; J gene: TRBJ2-5; clone size: .; CDR3 DNA: TGTGCCAGCAGCTTGGGGGCAGGCAACGCCGCCCAAGAGACCCAGTACTTC; CDR3 protein: CASSLGAGNAAQETQYF
D gene: .; V gene: TRBV7-9; CDR3 length: 16; J gene: TRBJ1-1; clone size: once; CDR3 DNA: TGTGCCAGCAGCTTATTCCGTCCGCGGCAGACGGCTGAAGCTTTCTTT; CDR3 protein: CASSLFRPRQTAEAFF